The next 14 T cell receptor beta chains were all read from a single sample in a study of T-cell memory formation after mild COVID-19. MiXCR was run by TCRdb on the 5' RACE reads, yielding one entry per CDR3 protein. The sample records more than 75,000 distinct CDR3 sequences, roughly 23% being singletons. Sequencing input: PBMCs or a T cell subset sorted from them (not recorded which). The receptors derive from a man younger than 30 who had mild COVID-19 (a few samples of this study predate the infection). Cell type and time point are not known.

This chain links TRBV5-5 with TRBJ2-3, with 7 bases fitting TRBD2. The CDR3 totals 15 residues. Per germline, CDR1 SGHKS and CDR2 YYEKEE (reference sequence). Germline trimming cut 3 bases from V and 0 bases from J; bases unmatched to any gene: 4. Written as DNA, the CDR3 is TGTGCCAGCAGCTGGGGAGGGCCTAGCACAGATACGCAGTATTTT. Translated, it gives CASSWGGPSTDTQYF.

The V call is TRBV7-2, the J call TRBJ2-5; 8 bases fit TRBD2. The germline V gene has CDR1 SGHTA and CDR2 FQGNSA. The ends lost 5 bases at V and 3 bases at J; junction bases unmatched: 2. CDR3 size: 13 residues. CDR3 sequence: CASSTGLEETQYF. As DNA, the CDR3 is TGTGCCAGCAGCACGGGACTAGAAGAGACCCAGTACTTC.

This chain connects TRBV7-9 to TRBJ2-5; D remains ambiguous. V was pared by 4 bases and J by 5 bases, with 17 bases between. In germline, CDR1 is SEHNR, CDR2 FQNEAQ (reference sequence). This CDR3 contains 15 residues. CDR3 in DNA: TGTGCCAGCAGCTCCTCGGGCCCCCCTCTGGAGACCCAGTACTTC. It codes for CASSSSGPPLETQYF.

In its sample, this clonotype was seen many times. The chain carries TRBV7-9 and TRBJ2-3; no clear D. Looked up from germline, CDR1 is SEHNR and CDR2 is FQNEAQ (reference sequence). This CDR3 spans 13 amino acids. Trimming left V 7 bases short and J 3 bases short, with 11 bases between. The CDR3 sequence is CASIRIDTDTQYF. DNA of the CDR3: TGTGCCAGCATCAGGATAGATACAGATACGCAGTATTTT.

This clonotype has ten or more counts. The chain has TRBV20-1 and TRBJ1-1, with a tentative D call TRBD1 (6 bases). Germline CDR1 and CDR2: DFQATT and SNEGSKA (reference sequence). Trimming removed 0 bases from V and 4 bases from J, with 12 bases in between. The CDR3 has 14 residues. CDR3 sequence reads: CSARDPDRITEAFF. CDR3 coding DNA: TGCAGTGCTAGAGATCCGGACAGAATCACTGAAGCTTTCTTT.

The chain has TRBV20-1 and TRBJ2-5; TRBD2 might be the D (6 bases). The CDR3 contains 13 residues. Trimming stripped 7 bases from V and 5 bases from J, with 17 bases between. The V gene's germline CDR1 is DFQATT and CDR2 SNEGSKA (reference sequence). The CDR3, as DNA: TGCAGTGTAGGCGGGGCGGAGGGGGAGACCCAGTACTTC. It codes for CSVGGAEGETQYF.

The rearrangement links TRBV6-1 to TRBJ2-1; TRBD1 matches at 7 bases. The germline CDR1 and CDR2 sequences are MNHNS and SASEGT. J was trimmed by 4 bases and V by 2 bases; bases with no gene match: 8. The CDR3 covers 16 residues. DNA of the CDR3: TGTGCCAGCAGTGAATTGCAATGGGACAGTTACAATGAGCAGTTCTTC. Amino acid sequence: CASSELQWDSYNEQFF.

This clonotype was found a few times. CDR3 loop: CASSSRGKGYEQYF. The CDR3 nucleotides read TGCGCCAGCAGCTCCCGGGGTAAGGGCTACGAGCAGTACTTC. The chain employs TRBV5-1 and TRBJ2-7; D may be TRBD2 (5 bases). Germline V gene sequence: CDR1 SGHRS, CDR2 YFSETQ. Trimming stripped 3 bases from V and 3 bases from J, with 13 bases between. CDR3 length: 14 residues. Drawing the rest from reference TRBV5-1 and TRBJ2-7, the complete variable domain is KAGVTQTPRYLIKTRGQQVTLSCSPISGHRSVSWYQQTPGQGLQFLFEYFSETQRNKGNFPGRFSGRQFSNSRSEMNVSTLELGDSALYLCASSSRGKGYEQYFGPGTRLTVT.

This clonotype came up a few times. V and J are TRBV27 and TRBJ2-7; tentative D call: TRBD1 (7 bases). The CDR3 consists of 13 residues. Trimming cost V 3 bases and J 3 bases, with 9 bases left between them. Germline CDR1 MNHEY, CDR2 SMNVEV (reference sequence). Written as DNA, the CDR3 is TGTGCCAGCAGTTTTCAGGGGGGCTACGAGCAGTACGTC. This gives the protein CASSFQGGYEQYV.

This clonotype was seen a handful of times. The chain uses TRBV15 and TRBJ2-3; the match to TRBD2 covers 8 bases. The CDR3 has 17 residues. Germline V gene sequence: CDR1 LNHNV, CDR2 YYDKDF (reference sequence). J was trimmed by 0 bases and V by 1 base; bases with no gene match: 6. The CDR3 protein is CATSRAGGYSSTDTQYF. The CDR3, as DNA: TGTGCCACCAGCAGAGCGGGGGGGTATTCTAGCACAGATACGCAGTATTTT.

This clonotype was observed a few times. The chain joins TRBV11-2 to TRBJ2-3; D possibly matches TRBD1 or TRBD2 (5 bases each). The CDR3 covers 15 residues. The germline V and J ends were trimmed by 3 bases and 6 bases, with 16 bases remaining between them. Germline V gives CDR1 SGHAT, CDR2 FQNNGV. CDR3 DNA sequence: TGTGCCAGCAGCTTCAGGGACCGCGATGAGGATACGCAGTATTTT. This encodes CASSFRDRDEDTQYF. Complete variable domain (other parts from reference TRBV11-2 and TRBJ2-3): EAGVAQSPRYKIIEKRQSVAFWCNPISGHATLYWYQQILGQGPKLLIQFQNNGVVDDSQLPKDRFSAERLKGVDSTLKIQPAKLEDSAVYLCASSFRDRDEDTQYFGPGTRLTVL.

DNA for the CDR3: TGTGCCAGTAGTATAGTGGGGGCCTCCAATGAGCAGTTCTTC. It encodes CASSIVGASNEQFF. The chain couples TRBV19 to TRBJ2-1, with a tentative D call TRBD1 (6 bases). V lost 1 base, J lost 6 bases, and 10 bases lay in between. CDR1 is LNHDA, CDR2 SQIVND, per germline (reference sequence). The CDR3 length is 14 residues.

The rearrangement joins TRBV29-1 to TRBJ2-3; the match to TRBD2 covers 9 bases. The CDR3 runs 15 residues. Per the germline V gene, CDR1 is SQVTM and CDR2 is ANQGSEA. V lost 4 bases and J lost 0; bases outside the gene matches: 5. The CDR3 nucleotides are TGCAGCGTTGGCGGGGGGGATACTAGCACAGATACGCAGTATTTT. This encodes CSVGGGDTSTDTQYF.

This clonotype has more than one count but fewer than ten. V and J are TRBV15 and TRBJ1-1; no reliable D call. Trimming shortened V by 2 bases and J by 1 base, and 8 bases separated the two germline ends. The CDR3 totals 14 residues. Germline V gene sequence: CDR1 LNHNV, CDR2 YYDKDF (reference sequence). DNA of the CDR3: TGTGCCACCAGCAGATCTAGACGGAACACTGAAGCTTTCTTT. It specifies CATSRSRRNTEAFF.